The clone carrying this T cell receptor (beta chain) showed up many times. This entry is derived from a study of neurological immune-mediated disorders. Study-wide context: Relapsing-remitting disease was seen in about nine tenths of the roughly 34 multiple sclerosis patients, and secondary progressive disease was seen in 3.

In germline, CDR1 is SQVTM, CDR2 ANQGSEA. The length of the CDR3 is 16 residues. V was shortened by 6 bases and J by 5 bases, with 25 bases between the two germline ends. The method for making cDNA was 5'RACE, and it used 10-nucleotide random UMIs. TCRdb ran MiXCR on the 5' RACE reads and lists one entry per CDR3 protein. The sample has roughly 56,000 distinct CDR3 sequences, 3% to 4% seen once. Sequencing was performed on PBMCs. The chain recombines TRBV29-1 with TRBJ2-5; D might be TRBD1 (6 bases). The TCR sequence derives from a woman aged 55-75 years with multiple sclerosis. CDR3 residues: CSVLPWGQVGVETQYF. The CDR3 DNA reads as TGCAGCGTCCTACCGTGGGGGCAGGTGGGCGTGGAGACCCAGTACTTC.